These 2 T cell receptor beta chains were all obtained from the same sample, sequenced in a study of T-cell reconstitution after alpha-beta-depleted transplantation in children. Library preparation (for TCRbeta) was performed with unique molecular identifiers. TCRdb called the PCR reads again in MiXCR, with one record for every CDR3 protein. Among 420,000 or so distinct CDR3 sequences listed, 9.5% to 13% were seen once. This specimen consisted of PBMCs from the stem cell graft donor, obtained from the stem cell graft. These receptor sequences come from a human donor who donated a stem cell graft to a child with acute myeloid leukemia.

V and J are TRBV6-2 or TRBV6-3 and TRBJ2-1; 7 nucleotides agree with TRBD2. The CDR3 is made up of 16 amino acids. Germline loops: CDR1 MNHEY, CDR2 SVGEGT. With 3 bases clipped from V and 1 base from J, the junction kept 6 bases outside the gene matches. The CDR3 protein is CASSYLLAVSYNEQFF. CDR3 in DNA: TGTGCCAGCAGTTATCTTCTAGCGGTGTCCTACAATGAGCAGTTCTTC.

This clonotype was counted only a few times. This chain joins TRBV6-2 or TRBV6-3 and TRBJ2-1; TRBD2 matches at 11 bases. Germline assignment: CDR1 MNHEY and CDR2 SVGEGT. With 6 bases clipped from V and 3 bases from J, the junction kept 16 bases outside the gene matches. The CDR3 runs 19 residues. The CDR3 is CASRDPTSGKPDLYNEQFF. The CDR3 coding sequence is TGTGCCAGCAGGGACCCGACTAGCGGGAAACCCGATCTCTACAATGAGCAGTTCTTC.